Listed below are T cell receptor beta chains from one sample, sequenced in a study of blood T cell repertoires in COVID-19. The protocol was immunoSEQ multiplex PCR, while the TCRdb copy is restricted to in-frame clones and leaves out a portion. Here the sample spans 150,000 to 200,000 clones, roughly 80% being singletons. Sequenced sample: peripheral blood. The receptors shown here come from a woman in her 70s with COVID-19, enrolled during active disease. Both conserved end residues are part of each CDR3. D genes are given only for firm matches. The size entry is marked missing in some rows and otherwise reads once, few, many or a size class.

CDR3aa,CDR3nt,d_gene,abundance,v_gene,j_gene
CASSRSTLETEAFF,TGTGCCAGCAGCCGCTCGACTCTAGAAACTGAAGCTTTCTTT,.,.,TRBV7-2,TRBJ1-1
CASTEGRNTEAFF,TGTGCCAGCACGGAGGGGAGGAACACTGAAGCTTTCTTT,.,.,TRBV2,TRBJ1-1
CASSWRADSPLHF,TGTGCCAGCAGTTGGAGGGCGGATTCACCCCTCCACTTT,.,.,TRBV27,TRBJ1-6
CASSLSPKSSYNSPLHF,TGCGCCAGCAGCTTATCTCCTAAAAGCTCCTATAATTCACCCCTCCACTTT,.,.,TRBV5-1,TRBJ1-6
CASPYPLTTGKSGNTIYF,TGCGCCAGCCCCTACCCGTTAACCACAGGGAAGTCTGGAAACACCATATATTTT,.,.,TRBV23-1,TRBJ1-3
CASSLGRDRGAFF,TGTGCCAGCAGCTTAGGACGTGACAGGGGAGCTTTCTTT,TRBD1,.,TRBV5-8,TRBJ1-1
CASSELVGAIAKNIQYF,TGTGCCAGCAGTGAGTTGGTGGGGGCCATAGCCAAAAACATTCAGTACTTC,.,.,TRBV2,TRBJ2-4
CASSTNGGDTGELFF,TGTGCCAGCAGTACGAACGGGGGGGACACCGGGGAGCTGTTTTTT,TRBD2,few,TRBV6-6,TRBJ2-2
CASSFQETQYF,TGTGCCAGCAGCTTCCAAGAGACCCAGTACTTC,.,.,TRBV28,TRBJ2-5
CATGTTYNSPLHF,TGTGCCACCGGGACAACTTATAATTCACCCCTCCACTTT,.,.,TRBV3-1/TRBV3-2,TRBJ1-6
CASSAGGAETQYF,TGTGCCAGCTCAGCGGGAGGGGCGGAGACCCAGTACTTC,TRBD2,once,TRBV18,TRBJ2-5
CASRLGLAENNEQFF,TGTGCCAGCAGGTTGGGACTAGCGGAGAACAATGAGCAGTTCTTC,.,.,TRBV21-1,TRBJ2-1
CASSGVEDTQYF,TGTGCCAGCAGCGGAGTCGAAGATACGCAGTATTTT,.,.,TRBV5-6,TRBJ2-3
CASRASTNTIYF,TGTGCCAGCAGAGCGTCGACAAACACCATATATTTT,.,.,TRBV12-3/TRBV12-4,TRBJ1-3
CASRSRGGTYNSPLHF,TGTGCCAGCAGAAGCAGGGGAGGGACCTATAATTCACCCCTCCACTTT,.,.,TRBV6-4,TRBJ1-6
CASSPYRSNQPQHF,TGTGCCAGTAGTCCGTATCGTAGCAATCAGCCCCAGCATTTT,.,.,TRBV19,TRBJ1-5
CASSQDRDTHQPQHF,TGTGCCAGCAGCCAAGATAGGGACACTCATCAGCCCCAGCATTTT,.,once,TRBV3-1/TRBV3-2,TRBJ1-5
CAISESGTGSSNEQFF,TGTGCCATCAGTGAGTCTGGGACAGGGTCCTCAAATGAGCAGTTCTTC,TRBD1,.,TRBV10-3,TRBJ2-1
CASSLGNRESYGYTF,TGTGCCAGCAGCTTGGGCAACAGGGAGTCCTATGGCTACACCTTC,.,.,TRBV5-8,TRBJ1-2
CSVSPRNRGREQFF,TGCAGCGTTAGCCCGAGAAACAGGGGGAGGGAGCAGTTCTTC,TRBD1,.,TRBV29-1,TRBJ2-1
CASRLSLAGGNNRADTQYF,TGTGCCAGCAGGCTCTCACTAGCGGGGGGCAACAATCGCGCAGATACGCAGTATTTT,TRBD2,.,TRBV28,TRBJ2-3
CASSPGTSLSEQFF,TGCGCCAGCAGCCCCGGGACTAGCCTTAGCGAGCAGTTCTTC,TRBD2,.,TRBV5-1,TRBJ2-1
CASSLTEETQYF,TGTGCCAGCAGTTTAACAGAAGAGACCCAGTACTTC,.,.,TRBV2,TRBJ2-5
CASSHRSGTGGSPQHF,TGTGCCAGCAGCCATAGATCCGGGACAGGGGGATCGCCCCAGCATTTT,TRBD1,.,TRBV4-2,TRBJ1-5
CASSLEGAGNNQPQHF,TGTGCCAGCAGTTTGGAGGGGGCAGGTAACAATCAGCCCCAGCATTTT,TRBD1,once,TRBV28,TRBJ1-5
CSVGESYNSPLHF,TGCAGCGTAGGGGAATCCTATAATTCACCCCTCCACTTT,.,.,TRBV29-1,TRBJ1-6
CASRGGSGNTIYF,TGCGCCAGCAGAGGGGGATCTGGAAACACCATATATTTT,.,.,TRBV5-1,TRBJ1-3
CASSLYQLPYEQYF,TGCGCCAGCAGCTTGTACCAACTACCCTACGAGCAGTACTTC,.,.,TRBV5-1,TRBJ2-7
CASSRGNRDQPQHF,TGTGCCAGCAGCCGGGGAAACAGGGACCAGCCCCAGCATTTT,.,.,TRBV3-1/TRBV3-2,TRBJ1-5
CASSRRQGGNTEAFF,TGTGCCAGCAGCCGCCGGCAGGGGGGGAACACTGAAGCTTTCTTT,TRBD1,.,TRBV5-4,TRBJ1-1
CASSFGQLYEQYF,TGTGCCAGCAGCTTTGGACAGCTCTACGAGCAGTACTTC,.,.,TRBV7-9,TRBJ2-7
CASSLHRGASTDTQYF,TGTGCCAGTAGTTTACACAGGGGCGCCAGCACAGATACGCAGTATTTT,TRBD1,.,TRBV19,TRBJ2-3
CASSRSDFSSRPQHF,TGTGCCAGCAGTCGTAGTGACTTTTCCAGCCGGCCCCAGCATTTT,.,.,TRBV6-5,TRBJ1-5
CASSFRGQVNQPQHF,TGTGCCAGCAGCTTCAGGGGGCAGGTCAATCAGCCCCAGCATTTT,TRBD1,.,TRBV5-6,TRBJ1-5
CASPTGQGISEAFF,TGTGCCAGCCCGACGGGACAGGGGATATCTGAAGCTTTCTTT,TRBD1,.,TRBV6-5,TRBJ1-1
CASSRQGAVADTQYF,TGCGCCAGCAGCCGACAGGGGGCGGTCGCAGATACGCAGTATTTT,TRBD1,once,TRBV5-1,TRBJ2-3
CASMQGRAGELFF,TGTGCCAGCATGCAGGGGCGAGCCGGGGAGCTGTTTTTT,.,.,TRBV11-1,TRBJ2-2